A single sample is the source of the 6 T cell receptor beta chains below, sequenced in a study of T cells after yellow fever vaccination (dated by TCRdb to about 2019). Receptor amplification or capture employed 5' RACE. The sequencing machine was an Illumina NovaSeq 6000. TCRdb handled the public reads itself, with Q25 trimming in fastp and clone calling in MiXCR, and kept productive beta chains. Identical CDR3 proteins give one entry, which carries the most common genes and DNA. The sample data list approximately 93,000 distinct CDR3 sequences, and around 5.8% of these were observed just once. Of the sample, over 40% falls within the top ten clones. Sample treatment or condition, as interpreted from the label and publication: live attenuated yellow fever vaccine strain. The source material was CD8+ T cells sorted from PBMCs, sampled 10 days after the yellow fever booster vaccination. Source of these receptors: a man between 18 and 35 years old who received the YFV17D yellow fever vaccine.

The genes are TRBV5-1 and TRBJ1-1, with unresolved D. This CDR3 spans 15 amino acids. In germline, CDR1 is SGHRS, CDR2 YFSETQ. Trimming cost V 1 base and J 1 base, with 11 bases left between them. The CDR3 here is CASSLSRAKNTEAFF. The DNA of the CDR3 is TGCGCCAGCAGCTTGAGTAGGGCCAAGAACACTGAAGCTTTCTTT.

This chain joins TRBV6-2 or TRBV6-3 and TRBJ2-7; perhaps D is TRBD1 or TRBD2 (6 bases each). Trimming took 4 bases from V and 7 from J, leaving 32 bases between them. CDR1 is MNHEY, CDR2 SVGEGT, per germline. This CDR3 spans 19 amino acids. The CDR3 spells CASSSPVGGPKRLPREQYV. The CDR3, as DNA: TGTGCCAGCAGTTCTCCGGTCGGGGGCCCCAAGAGGTTACCACGGGAGCAGTACGTC.

The chain joins TRBV4-3 to TRBJ1-3, with D uncertain. This CDR3 spans 15 amino acids. Trimming took off 1 base at V and 0 bases at J, with 7 bases between the two ends. Germline V lookup: CDR1 LGHNA, CDR2 YSLEER. The DNA for the CDR3 is TGCGCCAGCAGCCAAGGGCACAACTCTGGAAACACCATATATTTT. It encodes CASSQGHNSGNTIYF.

The sample holds many counts of this clonotype. V usage is TRBV15 and J usage is TRBJ2-3; no clear D gene. V dropped 3 bases and J dropped 5 bases, with 15 bases sitting between them. Germline V lookup: CDR1 LNHNV, CDR2 YYDKDF (reference sequence). The CDR3 has 15 amino acids. CDR3 nucleotides: TGTGCCACCAGCAGTTATACAGAGCTGCAAGATACGCAGTATTTT. Translating gives CATSSYTELQDTQYF.

This clonotype has a handful of counts. This chain uses TRBV6-2 or TRBV6-3 with TRBJ2-7; D gene ambiguous. Per the germline V gene, CDR1 is MNHEY and CDR2 is SVGEGT. The length of the CDR3 is 13 residues. Trimming took off 10 bases at V and 2 bases at J, with 15 bases between the two ends. For the CDR3, the DNA is TGTGCCACCTCCCGGTCCGGAACCTACGAGCAGTACTTC. Amino acid sequence: CATSRSGTYEQYF.

This clonotype was detected many times. The chain carries TRBV4-2 and TRBJ2-3, with 7 bases lining up with TRBD1. Trimming removed 0 bases from V and 2 bases from J; junction bases left unmatched: 2. Per germline, CDR1 LGHNA and CDR2 YNFKEQ. This CDR3 is 15 amino acids long. The CDR3 is CASSQDQGVTDTQYF. The CDR3 DNA reads as TGTGCCAGCAGCCAAGATCAGGGGGTCACAGATACGCAGTATTTT.